The entry that follows covers one TCR beta chain sequence. Data came from immunoSEQ multiplex PCR; TCRdb stores just in-frame clones and leaves some out. The data hold about 160,000 clones, with 80% to 95% observed a single time. The data stem from a study of control samples from healthy donors and cancer patients. The CDR3 totals 15 residues. Germline V gene data show CDR1 as KGHSH and CDR2 as LQKENI. The V and J ends lost 3 bases and 1 base respectively, with 10 bases between them. The specimen was blood. V gene TRBV18 combines with J gene TRBJ2-1; no firm D call. This clonotype originated in a woman aged 55 to 70 in good health. CDR3 protein: CASSPRTVSYNEQFF. The CDR3 bases are TGTGCCAGCTCACCTCGGACCGTGTCCTACAATGAGCAGTTCTTC.